This T cell receptor (beta chain) is drawn from a study of Graves' ophthalmopathy and Graves' hyperthyroidism. Study details: Before any treatment was given, at initial diagnosis, peripheral blood was collected. Findings and limits, study-wide: Most thyroid-expanded clonotypes exceeding 0.001 frequency were also found in blood. Predictions made by the model for ophthalmopathy progression reached over 55% sensitivity and about 72% specificity.

CDR1 is SEHNR and CDR2 is FQNEAQ in the germline V gene (reference sequence). This CDR3 comprises 16 residues. Trimming removed 6 bases from V and 6 bases from J; junction bases left unmatched: 8. Amplifying from RNA transcripts, the study obtained TCR beta CDR3 regions. Second-round multiplex PCR followed a first-round RT-PCR using HTBI primers. TCRdb ran MiXCR on the multiplex PCR reads and lists one entry per CDR3 protein. This sample yields 650,000 to 900,000 distinct CDR3 sequences, of which 35% to 50% are seen a single time; 44% belongs to the top ten. A note on this clonotype: Its antigen is unknown. Lacking the conserved final phenylalanine or tryptophan, this CDR3 likely reflects a read error.

Sequencing input: peripheral blood. This receptor was obtained from an adult man with Graves' ophthalmopathy. The V gene is TRBV7-9, the J gene TRBJ2-1, with 13 positions matching TRBD2. The CDR3 DNA reads TGTGCCAGCAGACGAACTAGCGGGGGGGCGGTCAATGAGCAGTTCCTC. Protein product: CASRRTSGGAVNEQFL.